Listed here are 16 T cell receptor beta chains from one sample, sequenced in a study of shared clonotypes between healthy human individuals. Sequencing was performed with immunoSEQ multiplex PCR; in TCRdb, only in-frame clones are kept and a portion is missing. Found here are 700,000 or so clones, less than 80% of them singletons; the top ten hold 1.5% to 2%. Input material: memory CD4+ T cells sorted from blood. This sample's subset: CD45RA-negative fraction. All receptors derive from a woman aged 25 to 39 in good health.

Concerning this clone: This probably arose from a read error, given a far larger clone one base away. In the same sample, other DNA sequences code for this CDR3. The chain combines TRBV30 with TRBJ2-4, with 8 bases aligning to TRBD2. Trimming at V came to 4 bases and at J to 2 bases, leaving 13 bases not matched to a gene. Germline-derived CDR1 and CDR2 are GTSNPN and SVGIG (reference sequence). The CDR3 is 17 amino acids. CDR3 loop: CAWNRQKGLGSKNIQYF. CDR3 bases: TGTGCCTGGAACCGACAAAAGGGACTAGGCTCCAAAAACATTCAGTACTTC.

The chain uses TRBV5-1 and TRBJ2-6, with TRBD1 matching 9 bases. CDR3 length equals 16 residues. The ends lost 4 bases at V and 1 base at J; junction bases unmatched: 3. Germline V lookup: CDR1 SGHRS, CDR2 YFSETQ. CDR3 in DNA: TGCGCCAGCAGCGTGGGACAGGGTTCTGGGGCCAACGTCCTGACTTTC. Encoded protein: CASSVGQGSGANVLTF.

V is TRBV5-1 and J is TRBJ2-3; possibly TRBD2 for D (6 bases). The CDR3 totals 16 residues. The V end was cut by 5 bases, the J end by 2 bases, with 18 bases between. CDR1 SGHRS and CDR2 YFSETQ come from the germline V gene. This CDR3 reads CASRDGRSGSTDTQYF. CDR3 DNA sequence: TGCGCCAGCAGAGACGGCCGTAGCGGATCCACAGATACGCAGTATTTT.

With respect to this clone: Other nucleotide sequences from this sample produce the same CDR3. The chain has TRBV28 and TRBJ1-2; weak D call: TRBD1 (6 bases). In germline, CDR1 is MDHEN, CDR2 SYDVKM. Trimming pared 5 bases from V and 4 bases from J, leaving 11 bases between. This CDR3 comprises 13 residues. CDR3 nucleotide sequence: TGTGCCAGCAGTCTTGTAGGGGGCTATGGCTACACCTTC. Translating it yields CASSLVGGYGYTF.

The sample holds many counts of this clone. This chain joins TRBV30 and TRBJ1-3; 7 bases are a match to TRBD1. V shed 3 bases and J 0 bases; nucleotides not matched to a gene: 5. The CDR3 has 15 residues. Germline values: CDR1 GTSNPN, CDR2 SVGIG (reference sequence). The CDR3 protein is CAWRRGQSSGNTIYF. CDR3 DNA: TGTGCCTGGAGGAGGGGACAGAGCTCTGGAAACACCATATATTTT.

The chain has TRBV6-5 and TRBJ2-7, with D unclear. Germline-derived CDR1 and CDR2 are MNHEY and SVGAGI. The CDR3 is 14 amino acids. V shed 5 bases and J shed 0 bases, with 11 bases lying between them. CDR3: CASSPITDSYEQYF. The DNA for the CDR3 is TGTGCCAGCAGTCCCATAACGGACTCCTACGAGCAGTACTTC.

This clone showed up just once. The chain couples TRBV19 to TRBJ2-7; 12 bases line up with TRBD1. V was pared by 5 bases and J by 2 bases, with 4 bases of the junction left unmatched. CDR3 size: 15 residues. The germline CDR1 and CDR2 sequences are LNHDA and SQIVND (reference sequence). CDR3 residues: CASSPRDRGPYEQYF. CDR3 sequence (DNA): TGTGCCAGTAGTCCGCGGGACAGGGGGCCCTACGAGCAGTACTTC.

This sequence joins TRBV14 and TRBJ2-7; TRBD1 aligns across 8 bases. V trimming: 0 bases; J trimming: 4 bases; junction bases outside the gene matches: 11. The CDR3 loop spans 17 amino acids. Germline loops: CDR1 SGHDN, CDR2 FVKESK. For the CDR3, the DNA is TGTGCCAGCAGCCAAGATCCCCGGACAGGGTCAGTTTACGAGCAGTACTTC. Translated, it gives CASSQDPRTGSVYEQYF.

The V gene is TRBV28, the J gene TRBJ2-5, with D possibly TRBD1 on 7 matching bases. The CDR3 consists of 15 residues. The V end lost 5 bases, the J end lost 1 base, and 14 bases lay between the germline ends. Germline CDR1 is MDHEN and CDR2 is SYDVKM. The CDR3 loop reads CASSPGGRGQETQYF. The CDR3 DNA follows: TGTGCCAGCAGTCCAGGGGGGAGAGGCCAAGAGACCCAGTACTTC.

Note on this clone: At one boundary the junction diverges from the germline segment, which might be a read error. Other DNA sequences from this sample encode an identical CDR3 as well. The chain recombines TRBV7-2 with TRBJ2-2; D might be TRBD2 (5 bases). The germline V gene has CDR1 SGHTA and CDR2 FQGNSA. The CDR3 loop spans 13 amino acids. The CDR3 region is CASSLALTGELFF. In DNA form, the CDR3 reads TGTGCCAGCAGCTTAGCACTTACCGGGGAACTGTTTTTT.

The chain recombines TRBV6-5 with TRBJ1-2, with D possibly matching TRBD1 (6 bases). V shed 10 bases and J shed 3 bases, with 18 bases lying between them. The CDR3 extends over 14 amino acids. Germline values: CDR1 MNHEY, CDR2 SVGAGI. The CDR3 DNA follows: TGTGCCACCACCCGGCAGGGGCTACACTATGGCTACACCTTC. It specifies CATTRQGLHYGYTF.

The V gene is TRBV6-6, the J gene TRBJ2-3, with D possibly matching TRBD2 (7 bases). The CDR3 length is 15 residues. V shed 8 bases and J shed 3 bases, with 18 bases lying between them. Per the germline V gene, CDR1 is MNHNY and CDR2 is SVGAGI (reference sequence). The DNA of the CDR3 is TGTGCCAGCGTACCACGCGGGGGCTGGACAGATACGCAGTATTTT. Its translation: CASVPRGGWTDTQYF.

This chain connects TRBV7-3 to TRBJ2-5; D perhaps matches TRBD2 (6 bases). The germline V and J ends were trimmed by 6 bases and 1 base, with 12 bases remaining between them. The CDR3 is 14 amino acids. Germline V CDR1 and CDR2: SGHTA, FQGTGA. CDR3 in DNA: TGTGCCAGCAGTAGATTGGGGGGCCAAGAGACCCAGTACTTC. The encoded protein is CASSRLGGQETQYF.

The chain recombines TRBV7-2 with TRBJ1-1; D possibly corresponds to TRBD1 (6 bases). Germline-derived CDR1 and CDR2 are SGHTA and FQGNSA. This CDR3 region has 15 residues. V lost 2 bases, J lost 7 bases, and 17 bases lay in between. DNA of the CDR3: TGTGCCAGCAGCTTAAGGGGTGACACAGGGATTGAAGCTTTCTTT. It codes for CASSLRGDTGIEAFF.

The rearrangement uses TRBV28 and TRBJ1-5, with D hard to call. Trimming left V 7 bases short and J 5 bases short, with 27 bases between. In germline, CDR1 is MDHEN, CDR2 SYDVKM. The CDR3 contains 18 residues. DNA of the CDR3: TGTGCCAGCACTTCCGGGCGCCGTGAGCTTTACTTCCATCAGCCCCAGCATTTT. Protein sequence: CASTSGRRELYFHQPQHF.

The gene calls are TRBV5-1 and TRBJ2-3, with 9 bases identical to TRBD1. The CDR3 has 14 amino acids. Germline assignment: CDR1 SGHRS and CDR2 YFSETQ. J gave up 4 bases and V 6 bases, and 6 bases lay outside the gene matches. The CDR3 nucleotides are TGCGCCAGCAAGTTTGGACAGGGGCCAGATACGCAGTATTTT. This encodes CASKFGQGPDTQYF.